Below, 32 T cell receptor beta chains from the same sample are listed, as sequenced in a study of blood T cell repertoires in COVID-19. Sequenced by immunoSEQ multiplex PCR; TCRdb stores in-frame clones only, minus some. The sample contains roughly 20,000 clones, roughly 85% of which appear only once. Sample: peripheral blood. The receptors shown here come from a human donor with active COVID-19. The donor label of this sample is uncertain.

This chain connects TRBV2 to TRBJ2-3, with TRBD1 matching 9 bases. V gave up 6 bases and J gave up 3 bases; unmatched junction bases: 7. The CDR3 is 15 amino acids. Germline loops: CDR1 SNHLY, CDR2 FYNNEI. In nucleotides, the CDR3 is TGTGCCAGCAGCGACCGGACAGGGGTGACAGATACGCAGTATTTT. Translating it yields CASSDRTGVTDTQYF.

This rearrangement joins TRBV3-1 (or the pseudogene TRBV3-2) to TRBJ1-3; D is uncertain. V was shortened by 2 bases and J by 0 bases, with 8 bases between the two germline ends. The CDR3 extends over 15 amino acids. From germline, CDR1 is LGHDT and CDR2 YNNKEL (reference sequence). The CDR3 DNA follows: TGTGCCAGCAGCCAACCCGGGAGCTCTGGAAACACCATATATTTT. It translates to CASSQPGSSGNTIYF.

Written as DNA, the CDR3 is TGCAGCGTTGCAGCTGAAGCTTTCTTT. Translating gives CSVAAEAFF. This rearrangement joins TRBV29-1 to TRBJ1-1, with unresolved D. Germline assignment: CDR1 SQVTM and CDR2 ANQGSEA. There are 9 residues in the CDR3. Trimming shortened V by 4 bases and J by 6 bases, and 3 bases separated the two germline ends.

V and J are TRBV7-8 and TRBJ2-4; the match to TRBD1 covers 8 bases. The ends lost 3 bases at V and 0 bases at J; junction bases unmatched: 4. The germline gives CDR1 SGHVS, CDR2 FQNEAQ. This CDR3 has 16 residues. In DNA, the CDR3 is TGTGCCAGCAGCTTGGACAGGGCCCTAGCCAAAAACATTCAGTACTTC. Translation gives CASSLDRALAKNIQYF.

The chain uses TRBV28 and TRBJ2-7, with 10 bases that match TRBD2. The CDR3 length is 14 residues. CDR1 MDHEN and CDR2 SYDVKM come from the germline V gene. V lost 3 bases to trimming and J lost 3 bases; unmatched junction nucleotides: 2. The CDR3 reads CASSLWTSGYEQYF. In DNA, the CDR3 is TGTGCCAGCAGTTTGTGGACTAGCGGCTACGAGCAGTACTTC. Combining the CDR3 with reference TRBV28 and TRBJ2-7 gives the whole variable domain DVKVTQSSRYLVKRTGEKVFLECVQDMDHENMFWYRQDPGLGLRLIYFSYDVKMKEKGDIPEGYSVSREKKERFSLILESASTNQTSMYLCASSLWTSGYEQYFGPGTRLTVT.

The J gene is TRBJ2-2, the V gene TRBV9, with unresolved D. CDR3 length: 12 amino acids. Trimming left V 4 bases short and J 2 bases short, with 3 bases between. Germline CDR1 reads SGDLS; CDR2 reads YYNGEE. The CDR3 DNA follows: TGTGCCAGCAGCCCAAACACCGGGGAGCTGTTTTTT. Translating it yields CASSPNTGELFF. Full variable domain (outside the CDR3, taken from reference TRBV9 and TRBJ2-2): DSGVTQTPKHLITATGQRVTLRCSPRSGDLSVYWYQQSLDQGLQFLIQYYNGEERAKGNILERFSAQQFPDLHSELNLSSLELGDSALYFCASSPNTGELFFGEGSRLTVL.

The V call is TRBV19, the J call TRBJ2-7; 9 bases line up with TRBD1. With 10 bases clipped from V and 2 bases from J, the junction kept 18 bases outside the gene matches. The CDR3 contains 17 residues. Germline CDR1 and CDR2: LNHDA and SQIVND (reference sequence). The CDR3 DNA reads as TGTGCCACTAGGGACAGGGATGGCCGGGGCCCCACCTACGAGCAGTACTTC. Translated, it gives CATRDRDGRGPTYEQYF. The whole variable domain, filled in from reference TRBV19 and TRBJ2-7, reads DGGITQSPKYLFRKEGQNVTLSCEQNLNHDAMYWYRQDPGQGLRLIYYSQIVNDFQKGDIAEGYSVSREKKESFPLTVTSAQKNPTAFYLCATRDRDGRGPTYEQYFGPGTRLTVT.

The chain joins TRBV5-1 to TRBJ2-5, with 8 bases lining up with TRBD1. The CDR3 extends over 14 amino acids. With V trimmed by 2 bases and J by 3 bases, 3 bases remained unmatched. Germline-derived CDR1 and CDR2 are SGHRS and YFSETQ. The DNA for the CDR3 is TGCGCCAGCAGCTTCCAGGGGGCGGAAGAGACCCAGTACTTC. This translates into CASSFQGAEETQYF.

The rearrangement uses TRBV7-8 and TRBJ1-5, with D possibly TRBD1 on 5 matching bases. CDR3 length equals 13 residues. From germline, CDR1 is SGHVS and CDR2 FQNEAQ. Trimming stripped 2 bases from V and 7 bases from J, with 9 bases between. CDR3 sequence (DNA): TGTGCCAGCAGCTTACAGGGTGTCCAGCCCCAGCATTTT. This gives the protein CASSLQGVQPQHF.

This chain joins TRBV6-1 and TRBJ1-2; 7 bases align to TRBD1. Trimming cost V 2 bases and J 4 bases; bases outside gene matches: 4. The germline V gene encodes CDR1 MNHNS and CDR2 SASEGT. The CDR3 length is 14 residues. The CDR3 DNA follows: TGTGCCAGCAGTGAACAACAGGGGATCTATGGCTACACCTTC. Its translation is CASSEQQGIYGYTF.

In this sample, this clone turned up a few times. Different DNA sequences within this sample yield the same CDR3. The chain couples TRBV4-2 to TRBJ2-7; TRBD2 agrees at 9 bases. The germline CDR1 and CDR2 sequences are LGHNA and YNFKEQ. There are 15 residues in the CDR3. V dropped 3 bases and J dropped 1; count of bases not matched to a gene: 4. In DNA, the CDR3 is TGTGCCAGCAGCCAGACTAGCGGAATATCCTACGAGCAGTACTTC. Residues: CASSQTSGISYEQYF.

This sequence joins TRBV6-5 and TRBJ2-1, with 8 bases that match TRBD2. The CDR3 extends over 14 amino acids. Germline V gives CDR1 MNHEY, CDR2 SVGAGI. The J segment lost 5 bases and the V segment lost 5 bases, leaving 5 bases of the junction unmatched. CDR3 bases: TGTGCCAGCAGTCCACTAGCGGAGGACAATGAGCAGTTCTTC. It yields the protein CASSPLAEDNEQFF.

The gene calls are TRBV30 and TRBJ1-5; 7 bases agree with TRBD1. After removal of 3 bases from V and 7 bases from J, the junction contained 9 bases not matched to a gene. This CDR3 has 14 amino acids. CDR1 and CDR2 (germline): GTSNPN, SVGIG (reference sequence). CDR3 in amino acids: CAWRRQGERQPQHF. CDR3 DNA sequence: TGTGCCTGGAGGCGGCAGGGGGAACGCCAGCCCCAGCATTTT.

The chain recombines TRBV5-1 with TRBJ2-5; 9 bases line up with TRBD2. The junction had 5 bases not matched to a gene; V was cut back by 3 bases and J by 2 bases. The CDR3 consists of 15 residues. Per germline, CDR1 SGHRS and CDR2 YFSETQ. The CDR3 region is CASSSLAGGQETQYF. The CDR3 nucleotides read TGCGCCAGCAGCTCGCTTGCGGGAGGGCAAGAGACCCAGTACTTC.

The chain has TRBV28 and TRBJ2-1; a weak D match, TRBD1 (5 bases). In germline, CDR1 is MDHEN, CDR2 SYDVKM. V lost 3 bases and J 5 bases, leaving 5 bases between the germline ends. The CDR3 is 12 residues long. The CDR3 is CASSLGHNEQFF. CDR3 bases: TGTGCCAGCAGTTTGGGGCACAATGAGCAGTTCTTC.

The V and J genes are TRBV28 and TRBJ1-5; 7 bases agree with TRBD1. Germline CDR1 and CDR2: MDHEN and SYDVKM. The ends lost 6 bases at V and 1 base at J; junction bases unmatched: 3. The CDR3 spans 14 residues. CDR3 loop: CASRPGGSNQPQHF. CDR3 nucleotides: TGTGCCAGCAGACCAGGGGGGAGCAATCAGCCCCAGCATTTT.

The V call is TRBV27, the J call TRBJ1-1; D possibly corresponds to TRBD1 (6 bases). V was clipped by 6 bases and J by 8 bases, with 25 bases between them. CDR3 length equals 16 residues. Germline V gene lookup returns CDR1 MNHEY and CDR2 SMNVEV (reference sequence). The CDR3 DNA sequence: TGTGCCAGCAGACCTTACAGGGTCGAAAGGAGAGCCGAAGCTTTCTTT. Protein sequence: CASRPYRVERRAEAFF.

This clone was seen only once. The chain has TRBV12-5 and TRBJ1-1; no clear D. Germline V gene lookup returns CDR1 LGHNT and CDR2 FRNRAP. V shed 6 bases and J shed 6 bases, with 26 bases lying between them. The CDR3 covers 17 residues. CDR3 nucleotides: TGTGCTAGTGGCATGATGATGAAGGGCCGCGGGATGGCTGAAGCTTTCTTT. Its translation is CASGMMMKGRGMAEAFF.

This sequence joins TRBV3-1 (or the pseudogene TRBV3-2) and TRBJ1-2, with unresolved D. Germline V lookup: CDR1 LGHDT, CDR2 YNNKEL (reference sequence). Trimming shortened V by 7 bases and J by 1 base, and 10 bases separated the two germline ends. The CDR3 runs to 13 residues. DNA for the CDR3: TGTGCCAGCACTGGCGGGCGTAACTATGGCTACACCTTC. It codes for CASTGGRNYGYTF.

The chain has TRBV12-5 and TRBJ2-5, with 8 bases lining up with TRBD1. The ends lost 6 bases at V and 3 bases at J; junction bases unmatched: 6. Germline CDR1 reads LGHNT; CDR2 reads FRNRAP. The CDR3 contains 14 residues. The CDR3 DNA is TGTGCTAGTGGCAAAGGACAGGGCGAAGAGACCCAGTACTTC. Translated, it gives CASGKGQGEETQYF.

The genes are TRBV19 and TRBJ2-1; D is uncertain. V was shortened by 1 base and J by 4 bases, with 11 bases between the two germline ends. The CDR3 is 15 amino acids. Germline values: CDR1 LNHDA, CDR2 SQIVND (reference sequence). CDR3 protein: CASSIVPLGYNEQFF. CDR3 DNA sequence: TGTGCCAGTAGTATAGTCCCCCTCGGTTACAATGAGCAGTTCTTC.

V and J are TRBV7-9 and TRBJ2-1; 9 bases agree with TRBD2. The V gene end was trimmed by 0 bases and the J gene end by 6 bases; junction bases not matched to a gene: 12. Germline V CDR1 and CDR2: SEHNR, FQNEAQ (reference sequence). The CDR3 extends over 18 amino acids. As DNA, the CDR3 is TGTGCCAGCAGCTTAGCGGGCGGGAGGGCCGCAGGGAGCAATGAGCAGTTCTTC. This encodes CASSLAGGRAAGSNEQFF.

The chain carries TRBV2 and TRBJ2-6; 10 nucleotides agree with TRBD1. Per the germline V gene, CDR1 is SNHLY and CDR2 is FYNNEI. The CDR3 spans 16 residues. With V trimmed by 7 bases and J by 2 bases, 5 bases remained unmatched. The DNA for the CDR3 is TGTGCCAGCAAGGGACAGGGGATGGCTGGGGCCAACGTCCTGACTTTC. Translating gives CASKGQGMAGANVLTF.

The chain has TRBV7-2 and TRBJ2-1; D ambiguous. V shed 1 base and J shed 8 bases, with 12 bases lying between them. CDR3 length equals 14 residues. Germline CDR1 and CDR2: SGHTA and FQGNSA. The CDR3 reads CASSLDLSVYEQFF. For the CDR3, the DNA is TGTGCCAGCAGCTTAGATTTATCCGTTTATGAGCAGTTCTTC.

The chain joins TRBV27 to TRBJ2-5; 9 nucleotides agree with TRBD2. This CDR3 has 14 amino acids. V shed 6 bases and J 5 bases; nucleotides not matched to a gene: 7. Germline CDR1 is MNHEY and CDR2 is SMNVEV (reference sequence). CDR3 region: CASSPAGGWETQYF. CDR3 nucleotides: TGTGCCAGCAGCCCAGCGGGAGGATGGGAGACCCAGTACTTC.

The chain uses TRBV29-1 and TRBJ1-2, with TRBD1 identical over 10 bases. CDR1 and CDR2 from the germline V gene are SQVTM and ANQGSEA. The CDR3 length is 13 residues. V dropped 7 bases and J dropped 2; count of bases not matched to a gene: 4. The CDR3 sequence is CSAWTGGNYGYTF. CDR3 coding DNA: TGCAGCGCCTGGACAGGGGGAAACTATGGCTACACCTTC. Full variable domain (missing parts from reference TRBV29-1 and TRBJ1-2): SAVISQKPSRDICQRGTSLTIQCQVDSQVTMMFWYRQQPGQSLTLIATANQGSEATYESGFVIDKFPISRPNLTFSTLTVSNMSPEDSSIYLCSAWTGGNYGYTFGSGTRLTVV.

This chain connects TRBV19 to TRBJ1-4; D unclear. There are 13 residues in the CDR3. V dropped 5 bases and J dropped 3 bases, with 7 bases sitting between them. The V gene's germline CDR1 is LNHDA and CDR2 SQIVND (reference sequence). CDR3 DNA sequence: TGTGCCAGTAGTGTGGCAGCTAATGAAAAACTGTTTTTT. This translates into CASSVAANEKLFF.

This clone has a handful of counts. CDR3 sequence: CASSFRYNREIYNEQFF. Here the CDR3 DNA reads TGTGCCAGCAGCTTTAGGTACAACAGGGAGATATACAATGAGCAGTTCTTC. The V gene is TRBV11-3, the J gene TRBJ2-1, with D possibly being TRBD1 (6 bases). Germline V CDR1 and CDR2: SGHNT, YENEEA. The CDR3 contains 17 residues. V was shortened by 3 bases and J by 4 bases, with 19 bases between the two germline ends.

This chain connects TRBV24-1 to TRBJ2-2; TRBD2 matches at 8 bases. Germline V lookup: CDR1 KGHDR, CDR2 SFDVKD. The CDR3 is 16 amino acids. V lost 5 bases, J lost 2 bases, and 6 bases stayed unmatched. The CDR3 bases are TGTGCCACCAGTGGTAAACTAGCGGAAAACACCGGGGAGCTGTTTTTT. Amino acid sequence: CATSGKLAENTGELFF.

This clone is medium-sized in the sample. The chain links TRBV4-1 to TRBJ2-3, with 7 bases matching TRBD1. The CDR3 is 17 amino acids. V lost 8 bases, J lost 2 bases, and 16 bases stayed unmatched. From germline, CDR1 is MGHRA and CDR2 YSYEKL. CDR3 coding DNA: TGCGCCAGCTATACCGAGGGAGATACAGGGGCCACAGATACGCAGTATTTT. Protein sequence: CASYTEGDTGATDTQYF.

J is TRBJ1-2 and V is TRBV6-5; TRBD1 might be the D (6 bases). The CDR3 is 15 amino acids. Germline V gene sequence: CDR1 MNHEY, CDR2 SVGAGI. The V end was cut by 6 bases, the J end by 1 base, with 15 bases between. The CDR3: CASSRSGQNNYGYTF. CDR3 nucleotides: TGTGCCAGCAGCCGATCCGGACAGAATAACTATGGCTACACCTTC.

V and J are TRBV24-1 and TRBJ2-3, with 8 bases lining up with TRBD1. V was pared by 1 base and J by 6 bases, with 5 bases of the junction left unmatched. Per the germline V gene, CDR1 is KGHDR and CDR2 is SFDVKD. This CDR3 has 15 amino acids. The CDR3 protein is CATSDFSGGADTQYF. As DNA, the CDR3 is TGTGCCACCAGTGATTTTTCAGGGGGCGCGGATACGCAGTATTTT.